The source of this T cell receptor beta chain is a study of graft-versus-host responses after intestinal transplantation. This table comes from immunoSEQ multiplex PCR, and its TCRdb copy is limited to in-frame clones, with some not included. The data contain tens of thousands of clones, 70% to 90% of them singletons. CDR3 size: 15 residues. J gave up 7 bases and V 8 bases, and 16 bases lay outside the gene matches. Germline assignment: CDR1 PRHDT and CDR2 FYEKMQ (reference sequence). Worth noting for this clone: Its antigen is unidentified.

The chain uses TRBV13 and TRBJ2-7; TRBD2 aligns across 8 bases. The TCR was taken from a human donor who received an intestinal transplant. The input for sequencing was unstimulated CD8+ T cells sorted from spleen or lymph node cells, taken before intestinal transplant. For the CDR3, the DNA is TGTGCCAGCTCGTCCCCCGCGGGGGGCCCCTGGGAGCAGTACTTC. Translated: CASSSPAGGPWEQYF.